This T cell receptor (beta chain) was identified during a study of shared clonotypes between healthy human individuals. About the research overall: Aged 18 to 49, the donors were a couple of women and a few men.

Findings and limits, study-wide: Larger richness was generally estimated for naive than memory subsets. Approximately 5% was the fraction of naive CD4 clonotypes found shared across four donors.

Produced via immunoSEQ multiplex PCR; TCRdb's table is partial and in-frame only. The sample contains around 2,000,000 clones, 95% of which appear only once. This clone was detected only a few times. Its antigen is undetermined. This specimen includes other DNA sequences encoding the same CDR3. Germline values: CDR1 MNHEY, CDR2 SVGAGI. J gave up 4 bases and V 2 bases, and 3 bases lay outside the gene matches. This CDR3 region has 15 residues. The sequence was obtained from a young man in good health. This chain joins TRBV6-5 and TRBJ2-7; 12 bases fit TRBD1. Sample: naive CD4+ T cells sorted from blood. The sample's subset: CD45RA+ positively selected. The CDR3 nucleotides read TGTGCCAGCAGTTACAGGGACAGGGGGCTTTACGAGCAGTACTTC. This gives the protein CASSYRDRGLYEQYF.